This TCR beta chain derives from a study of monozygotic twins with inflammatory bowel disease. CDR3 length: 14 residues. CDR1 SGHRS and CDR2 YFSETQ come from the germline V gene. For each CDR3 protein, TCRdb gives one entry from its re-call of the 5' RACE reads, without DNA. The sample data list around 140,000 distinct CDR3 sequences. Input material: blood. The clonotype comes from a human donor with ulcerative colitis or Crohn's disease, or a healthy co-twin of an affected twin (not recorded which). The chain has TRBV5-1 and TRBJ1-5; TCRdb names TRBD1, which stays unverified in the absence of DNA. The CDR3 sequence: CASSLQGGSQPQHF.